This T cell receptor beta chain was recorded in a study of early T cells in non-severe SARS-CoV-2 infection. In the study overall: Investigators sequenced bulk RNA drawn from unsorted whole blood, and chains remained unpaired. Study-level findings and limits: VDJdb matching, biased toward anti-spike CD8 responses, missed private and CD4 specificities.

The CDR3 spans 15 residues. Trimming shortened V by 6 bases and J by 2 bases, and 16 bases separated the two germline ends. Per germline, CDR1 SNHLY and CDR2 FYNNEI. Individual cDNA molecules received unique molecular identifiers. TCRdb analysed the 5' RACE reads with MiXCR anew, one entry per CDR3 protein. The table has around 67,000 distinct CDR3 sequences, approximately 12% seen once; the top ten hold roughly 1.2%. This clonotype has a count of ten or more. Its specificity is not known. The receptor comes from an adult who was a healthcare worker with PCR-confirmed SARS-CoV-2 infection or an uninfected control (not recorded which). V usage is TRBV2 and J usage is TRBJ1-1; no reliable D call. Sequenced: whole blood. The chain's CDR3 is CASRGRPVPNTEAFF. The CDR3 region has the DNA TGTGCCAGCAGGGGCCGGCCAGTTCCCAACACTGAAGCTTTCTTT.